The clone carrying this TCR beta chain was observed a handful of times. The CDR3 extends over 17 amino acids. J gave up 5 bases and V 2 bases, and 10 bases lay outside the gene matches. From germline, CDR1 is SGHRS and CDR2 YFSETQ. The sample comes from a study of early T cells in non-severe SARS-CoV-2 infection. TCRdb redid the calling of the 5' RACE reads with MiXCR, one entry per CDR3 protein. The table has about 56,000 distinct CDR3 sequences, 10% seen once. This sequence was found in an adult who was a healthcare worker with PCR-confirmed SARS-CoV-2 infection or an uninfected control (not recorded which). The chain employs TRBV5-1 and TRBJ2-5, with TRBD1 matching over 12 bases. Sequenced material: whole blood. CDR3 region: CASSFTPGQGAVETQYF. DNA of the CDR3: TGCGCCAGCAGCTTCACACCGGGACAGGGGGCCGTGGAGACCCAGTACTTC.